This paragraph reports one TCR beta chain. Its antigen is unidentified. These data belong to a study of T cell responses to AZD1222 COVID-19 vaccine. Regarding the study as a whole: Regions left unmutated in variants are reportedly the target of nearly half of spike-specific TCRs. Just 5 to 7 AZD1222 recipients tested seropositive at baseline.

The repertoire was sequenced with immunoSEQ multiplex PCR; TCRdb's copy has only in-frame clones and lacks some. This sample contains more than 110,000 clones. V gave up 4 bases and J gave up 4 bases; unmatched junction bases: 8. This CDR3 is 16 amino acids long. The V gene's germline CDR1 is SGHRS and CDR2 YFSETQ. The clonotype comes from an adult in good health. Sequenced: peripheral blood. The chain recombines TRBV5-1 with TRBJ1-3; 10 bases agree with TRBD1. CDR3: CASSRSGQGTGNTIYF. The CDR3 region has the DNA TGCGCCAGCAGCCGCTCGGGACAGGGGACAGGAAACACCATATATTTT.